The 7 T cell receptor beta chains listed next were all sequenced from one sample in a study of radiotherapy plus CTLA-4 blockade in lung cancer. TCRdb keeps only in-frame clones here, not all; method: immunoSEQ multiplex PCR. This sample carries some 71,000 clones, approximately 76% of them seen once, and the ten largest clones take more than 15%. The material sequenced was peripheral blood, taken from a patient treated with radiotherapy plus ipilimumab. The receptors originated from a human donor with non-small cell lung cancer whose response to radiotherapy plus ipilimumab could not be evaluated. Some clones in this sample may be carry-over from other donors' samples.

On this clone: A far larger clone is just one base off, so this is likely a read error. The sample carries other DNA sequences with the same CDR3. The rearrangement uses TRBV5-1 and TRBJ2-2, with D tentatively TRBD1 (5 bases). CDR1 is SGHRS, CDR2 YFSETQ, per germline. Trimming shortened V by 0 bases and J by 8 bases, and 11 bases separated the two germline ends. The CDR3 consists of 14 residues. CDR3 nucleotide sequence: TGCGCCAGCAGCTTGGAGGGGCGCGATGGGGAGCTGTTTTTT. Amino acid sequence: CASSLEGRDGELFF.

The chain has TRBV28 and TRBJ1-2, with 9 positions matching TRBD1. Germline trimming cut 8 bases from V and 8 bases from J; bases unmatched to any gene: 15. The CDR3 runs 15 residues. CDR1 and CDR2 (germline): MDHEN, SYDVKM. CDR3 in DNA: TGTGCCAGCGCAGTCCTCATGGGACAGGGAGTGGGCTACACCTTC. Protein product: CASAVLMGQGVGYTF.

This rearrangement joins TRBV5-1 to TRBJ1-1; D remains unclear. Between the trimmed V and J ends, which lost 4 bases and 2 bases, there was a span of 9 bases. The CDR3 extends over 13 amino acids. CDR1 is SGHRS, CDR2 YFSETQ, per germline. The CDR3, as DNA: TGCGCCAGCAGCCCCGACATAAACACTGAAGCTTTCTTT. Translation gives CASSPDINTEAFF.

The chain couples TRBV6-6 to TRBJ1-5, with 9 bases identical to TRBD1. V gave up 6 bases and J gave up 7 bases; unmatched junction bases: 10. The CDR3 covers 15 residues. The germline V gene encodes CDR1 MNHNY and CDR2 SVGAGI (reference sequence). CDR3 protein: CASRKLGQGGQPQHF. CDR3 bases: TGTGCCAGCAGAAAACTGGGACAGGGCGGCCAGCCCCAGCATTTT.

The CDR3 nucleotides read TGTGCCAGCTCACCACCGTCCCAGGCAGGGTATCAGCCCCAGCATTTT. Translating it yields CASSPPSQAGYQPQHF. The chain is built from TRBV18 and TRBJ1-5; possible D gene TRBD1, 5 bases. This CDR3 has 16 residues. Germline loops: CDR1 KGHSH, CDR2 LQKENI. Trimming removed 0 bases at V and 5 bases at J, with 14 bases between.

The V call is TRBV28, the J call TRBJ1-1; tentative D call: TRBD1 (6 bases). V was pared by 3 bases and J by 6 bases, with 14 bases between. Germline V lookup: CDR1 MDHEN, CDR2 SYDVKM. This CDR3 region has 14 residues. This chain's CDR3 is CASSFRTASSEAFF. As DNA, the CDR3 is TGTGCCAGCAGTTTTAGGACAGCGAGTTCTGAAGCTTTCTTT.

The CDR3 DNA is TGTGCCAGCAGCGCCTCCCTAGGAGATAACTATGGCTACACCTTC. It specifies CASSASLGDNYGYTF. The chain carries TRBV9 and TRBJ1-2; D not resolved. CDR3 length: 15 amino acids. Germline lookup yields CDR1 SGDLS and CDR2 YYNGEE. V was clipped by 3 bases and J by 1 base, with 13 bases between them. Filled out from reference TRBV9 and TRBJ1-2, the complete variable domain reads DSGVTQTPKHLITATGQRVTLRCSPRSGDLSVYWYQQSLDQGLQFLIQYYNGEERAKGNILERFSAQQFPDLHSELNLSSLELGDSALYFCASSASLGDNYGYTFGSGTRLTVV.